The clone carrying this TCR beta chain was counted between two and nine times. Its antigen is still unknown. The expanded emulsion RT-PCR method captured paired alpha and beta chains from CD8+ T cells. V lost 4 bases to trimming and J lost 1 base; unmatched junction nucleotides: 3. Germline loops: CDR1 LGHDT, CDR2 YNNKEL (reference sequence). The CDR3 has 15 residues. The record originates from a study of T cell repertoires in breast cancer. Across the study: Healthy donors' blood served as controls for breast cancer tumor, lymph node and blood samples. On average each sample gave around 500,000 sequences, around 10 reads per cell.

Unpaired genes were suppressed by blocking oligonucleotides during a second nested PCR. MiXCR was run by TCRdb on the emulsion pairing reads, yielding one entry per CDR3 protein. Here the sample spans about 40,000 distinct CDR3 sequences, about 41% being singletons. Study-wide results and limits: This emulsion RT-PCR profile was considered qualitative rather than quantitative.

The TCR sequence derives from a pool of human donors with breast cancer or a healthy control (not recorded which). V is TRBV3-1 and J is TRBJ2-5; 10 nucleotides align to TRBD2. Sample: CD8+ T cells. CDR3 sequence reads: CASSPGTSVQETQYF. CDR3 DNA: TGTGCCAGCAGCCCCGGGACTAGCGTCCAAGAGACCCAGTACTTC.